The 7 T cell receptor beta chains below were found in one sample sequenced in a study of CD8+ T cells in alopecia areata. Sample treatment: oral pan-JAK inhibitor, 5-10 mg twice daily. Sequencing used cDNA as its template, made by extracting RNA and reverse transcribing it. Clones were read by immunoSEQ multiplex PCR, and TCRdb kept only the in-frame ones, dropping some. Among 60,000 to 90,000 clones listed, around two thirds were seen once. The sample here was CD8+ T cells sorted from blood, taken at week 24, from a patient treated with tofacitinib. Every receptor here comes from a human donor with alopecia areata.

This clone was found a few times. As DNA, the CDR3 is TGTGCCAGCAGTTTTTTGAGCACCGGAGAGGTGAACACTGAAGCTTTCTTT. Translated, it gives CASSFLSTGEVNTEAFF. The rearrangement links TRBV28 to TRBJ1-1; D remains ambiguous. CDR3 size: 17 residues. Germline CDR1 reads MDHEN; CDR2 reads SYDVKM. V was cut by 3 bases and J by 0 bases, with 17 bases left in between.

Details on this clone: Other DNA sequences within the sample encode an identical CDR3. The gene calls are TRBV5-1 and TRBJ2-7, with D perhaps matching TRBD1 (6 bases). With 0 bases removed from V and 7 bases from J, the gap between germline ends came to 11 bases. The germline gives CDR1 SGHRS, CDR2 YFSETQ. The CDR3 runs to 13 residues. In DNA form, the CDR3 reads TGCGCCAGCAGCTTGGCCGGACAGCGTGAGCAGTACTTC. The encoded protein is CASSLAGQREQYF.

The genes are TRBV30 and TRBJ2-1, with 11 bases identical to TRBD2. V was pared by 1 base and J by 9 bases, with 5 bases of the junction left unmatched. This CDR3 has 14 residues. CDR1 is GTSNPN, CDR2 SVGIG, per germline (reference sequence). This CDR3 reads CAWSGSGLAVEQFF. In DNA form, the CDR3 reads TGTGCCTGGAGTGGATCGGGACTAGCGGTTGAGCAGTTCTTC.

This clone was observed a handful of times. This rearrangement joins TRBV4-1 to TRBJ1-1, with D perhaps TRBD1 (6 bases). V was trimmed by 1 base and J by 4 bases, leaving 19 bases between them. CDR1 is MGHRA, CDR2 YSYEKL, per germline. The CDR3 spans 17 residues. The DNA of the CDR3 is TGCGCCAGCAGCCAAGGTCCCGGGGGGCATCTGTTCACTGAAGCTTTCTTT. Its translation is CASSQGPGGHLFTEAFF.

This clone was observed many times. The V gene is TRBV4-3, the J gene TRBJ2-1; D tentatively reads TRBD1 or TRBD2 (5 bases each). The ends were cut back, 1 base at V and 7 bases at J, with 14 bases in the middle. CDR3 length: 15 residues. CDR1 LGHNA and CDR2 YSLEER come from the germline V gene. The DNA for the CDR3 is TGCGCCAGCAGCCAAGGGCCGGGGCCGAGGAATGAGCAGTTCTTC. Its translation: CASSQGPGPRNEQFF.

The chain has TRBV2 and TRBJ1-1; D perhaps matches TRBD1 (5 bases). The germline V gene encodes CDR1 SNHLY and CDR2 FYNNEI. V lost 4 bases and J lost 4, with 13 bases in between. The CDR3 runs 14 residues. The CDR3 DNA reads TGTGCCAGCAGTGTGTGGGGACCGGGCACTGAAGCTTTCTTT. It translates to CASSVWGPGTEAFF. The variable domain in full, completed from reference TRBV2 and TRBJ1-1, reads EPEVTQTPSHQVTQMGQEVILRCVPISNHLYFYWYRQILGQKVEFLVSFYNNEISEKSEIFDDQFSVERPDGSNFTLKIRSTKLEDSAMYFCASSVWGPGTEAFFGQGTRLTVV.

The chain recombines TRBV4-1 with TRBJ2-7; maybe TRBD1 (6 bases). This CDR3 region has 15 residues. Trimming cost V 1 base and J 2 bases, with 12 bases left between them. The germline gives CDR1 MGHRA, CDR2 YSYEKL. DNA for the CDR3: TGCGCCAGCAGCCAAGGTAGGGGACACCCCTACGAGCAGTACTTC. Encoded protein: CASSQGRGHPYEQYF.